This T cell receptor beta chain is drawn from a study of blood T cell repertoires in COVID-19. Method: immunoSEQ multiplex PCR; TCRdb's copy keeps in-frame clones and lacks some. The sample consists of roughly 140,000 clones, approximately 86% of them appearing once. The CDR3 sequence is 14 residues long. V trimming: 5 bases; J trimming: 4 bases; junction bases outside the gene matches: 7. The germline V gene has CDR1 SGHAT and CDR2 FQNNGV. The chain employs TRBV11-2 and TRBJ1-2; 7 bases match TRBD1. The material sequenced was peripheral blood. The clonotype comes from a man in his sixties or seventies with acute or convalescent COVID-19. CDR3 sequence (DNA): TGTGCCAGCAGCCCACAACAGGGGCGCTATGGCTACACCTTC. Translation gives CASSPQQGRYGYTF.